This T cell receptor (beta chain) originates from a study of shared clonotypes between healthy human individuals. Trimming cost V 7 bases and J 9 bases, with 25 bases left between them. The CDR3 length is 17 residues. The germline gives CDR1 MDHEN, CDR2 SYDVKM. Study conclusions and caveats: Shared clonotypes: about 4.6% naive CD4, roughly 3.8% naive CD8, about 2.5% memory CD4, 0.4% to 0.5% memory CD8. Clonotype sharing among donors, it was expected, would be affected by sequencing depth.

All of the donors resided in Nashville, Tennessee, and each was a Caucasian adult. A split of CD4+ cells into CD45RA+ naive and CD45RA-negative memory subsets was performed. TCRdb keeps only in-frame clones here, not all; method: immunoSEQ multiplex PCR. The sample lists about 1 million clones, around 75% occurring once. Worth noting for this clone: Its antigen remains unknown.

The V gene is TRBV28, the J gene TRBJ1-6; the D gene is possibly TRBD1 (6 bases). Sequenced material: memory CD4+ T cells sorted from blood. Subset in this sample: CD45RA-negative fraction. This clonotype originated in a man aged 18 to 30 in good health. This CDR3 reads CASTKGRDTIMGSPLHF. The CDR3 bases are TGTGCCAGCACGAAGGGTAGGGACACCATTATGGGTTCACCCCTCCACTTT. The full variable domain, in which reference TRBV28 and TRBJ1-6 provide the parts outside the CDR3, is DVKVTQSSRYLVKRTGEKVFLECVQDMDHENMFWYRQDPGLGLRLIYFSYDVKMKEKGDIPEGYSVSREKKERFSLILESASTNQTSMYLCASTKGRDTIMGSPLHFGNGTRLTVT.